Below are 5 T cell receptor beta chains sequenced from a single sample in a study of cytomegalovirus exposure and HLA in healthy donors (dated by TCRdb to about 2017). Preparation of the library involved the immunoSEQ multiplex PCR assay. The multiplex PCR relied on a mix of 60 forward primers for TCR Vbeta segments and 13 reverse primers for TCR Jbeta segments. This is the immuneACCESS table as TCRdb keeps it, with only in-frame sequences that have V and J called. A part of the clones is gone; compared with another copy, unresolved V genes explain less than half, and the rest is unexplained. Here the sample has about 200,000 clones; around 79% occur a single time. Of the sample, around 2% falls within the top ten clones. Sequenced material: PBMCs. The source of these receptors is a man in his late teens or twenties in good health and CMV-seronegative.

This clone came up a few times. J is TRBJ1-2 and V is TRBV4-3; D not resolved. V lost 0 bases and J 8 bases, leaving 10 bases between the germline ends. CDR3 length: 13 residues. Germline-derived CDR1 and CDR2 are LGHNA and YSLEER. The CDR3 sequence is CASSQDPARGYTF. The CDR3 nucleotides are TGCGCCAGCAGCCAAGATCCGGCGAGGGGCTACACCTTC.

Note on this clone: Other nucleotide sequences from this sample produce the same CDR3. V and J are TRBV30 and TRBJ1-1, with a possible D match to TRBD1 (6 bases). The V gene lost 0 bases and the J gene lost 3 bases, with 8 bases spanning the gap. Germline CDR1 GTSNPN, CDR2 SVGIG (reference sequence). This CDR3 region has 13 residues. CDR3: CAWSVQGDTEAFF. In DNA form, the CDR3 reads TGTGCCTGGAGTGTACAGGGAGACACTGAAGCTTTCTTT.

V usage is TRBV6-1 and J usage is TRBJ2-2, with 8 nucleotides matching TRBD1. Per germline, CDR1 MNHNS and CDR2 SASEGT. The CDR3 runs 14 residues. Unmatched junction bases numbered 8, after V lost 11 bases and J lost 3 bases. CDR3 amino acids: CAGRMTGDTGELFF. The CDR3 DNA is TGTGCCGGACGGATGACAGGGGACACCGGGGAGCTGTTTTTT.

V gene TRBV7-9 combines with J gene TRBJ2-2; D is perhaps TRBD1 (5 bases). Trimming pared 3 bases from V and 5 bases from J, leaving 13 bases between. The CDR3 sequence is 15 residues long. CDR1 is SEHNR and CDR2 is FQNEAQ in the germline V gene (reference sequence). Here the CDR3 reads CASSFSDRKTGELFF. The CDR3 DNA follows: TGTGCCAGCAGCTTTTCCGACAGAAAGACCGGGGAGCTGTTTTTT.

The V call is TRBV6-6, the J call TRBJ1-2; TRBD1 matches at 7 bases. Trimming cost V 7 bases and J 8 bases; bases outside gene matches: 10. Germline CDR1 and CDR2: MNHNY and SVGAGI (reference sequence). The CDR3 length is 13 residues. In nucleotides, the CDR3 is TGTGCCAGCAACGACCGCAGGGGGGAAGGCTACACCTTC. Its translation: CASNDRRGEGYTF.